Listed here are 17 T cell receptor beta chains from one sample, sequenced in a study of cytomegalovirus exposure and HLA in healthy donors. Sequencing used immunoSEQ multiplex PCR; TCRdb keeps in-frame clones, though not all of them. The sample consists of 200,000 or so clones, 70% to 85% of them appearing once. The sequencing sample was made of PBMCs. Receptor source: a woman aged 25 to 39 in good health and CMV-seropositive.

The rearrangement links TRBV11-2 to TRBJ2-7; tentatively, D is TRBD1 (6 bases). This CDR3 has 17 residues. V dropped 5 bases and J dropped 0 bases, with 20 bases sitting between them. Germline CDR1 and CDR2: SGHAT and FQNNGV. CDR3 in DNA: TGTGCCAGCAGCGTACAGGGCTACTTCAGTTCCTCCTACGAGCAGTACTTC. This translates into CASSVQGYFSSSYEQYF. The whole variable domain, filled in from reference TRBV11-2 and TRBJ2-7, reads EAGVAQSPRYKIIEKRQSVAFWCNPISGHATLYWYQQILGQGPKLLIQFQNNGVVDDSQLPKDRFSAERLKGVDSTLKIQPAKLEDSAVYLCASSVQGYFSSSYEQYFGPGTRLTVT.

The V gene is TRBV11-1, the J gene TRBJ2-4, with 7 bases lining up with TRBD1. V lost 5 bases, J lost 4 bases, and 8 bases stayed unmatched. The CDR3 contains 15 residues. Germline values: CDR1 SGHAT, CDR2 FQDESV (reference sequence). The CDR3: CASSPRETGKNIQYF. In DNA, the CDR3 is TGTGCCAGCAGCCCAAGGGAGACAGGGAAAAACATTCAGTACTTC.

This rearrangement joins TRBV15 to TRBJ2-7, with 8 nucleotides matching TRBD1. The V gene end was trimmed by 1 base and the J gene end by 5 bases; junction bases not matched to a gene: 4. The CDR3 is 14 residues long. Germline lookup yields CDR1 LNHNV and CDR2 YYDKDF (reference sequence). The CDR3 sequence: CATSRGGTGHEQYF. CDR3 coding DNA: TGTGCCACCAGCAGAGGGGGGACAGGTCACGAGCAGTACTTC.

This clone was observed a single time. The rearrangement joins TRBV29-1 to TRBJ2-5; 8 nucleotides match TRBD2. The germline gives CDR1 SQVTM, CDR2 ANQGSEA. The CDR3 runs to 15 residues. V gave up 6 bases and J gave up 5 bases; unmatched junction bases: 14. CDR3 sequence reads: CSVDLLAGGSETQYF. The CDR3 DNA is TGCAGCGTCGACCTCTTGGCGGGAGGCAGCGAGACCCAGTACTTC. The complete variable domain, with remaining parts taken from reference TRBV29-1 and TRBJ2-5, reads SAVISQKPSRDICQRGTSLTIQCQVDSQVTMMFWYRQQPGQSLTLIATANQGSEATYESGFVIDKFPISRPNLTFSTLTVSNMSPEDSSIYLCSVDLLAGGSETQYFGPGTRLLVL.

The chain couples TRBV12-5 to TRBJ1-2; D gene uncertain. CDR3 length: 11 residues. With 8 bases removed from V and 0 bases from J, the gap between germline ends came to 4 bases. Germline CDR1 and CDR2: LGHNT and FRNRAP. CDR3 sequence: CASYSNYGYTF. CDR3 DNA sequence: TGTGCTAGTTACTCTAACTATGGCTACACCTTC.

The rearrangement uses TRBV9 and TRBJ1-5; 10 bases fit TRBD1. V shed 4 bases and J 0 bases; nucleotides not matched to a gene: 22. The germline CDR1 and CDR2 sequences are SGDLS and YYNGEE. The length of the CDR3 is 22 residues. The CDR3 coding sequence is TGTGCCAGCAGCTTCCTCGTCGGGACAGGGGTGCCCGTCGTATATAGCAATCAGCCCCAGCATTTT. Translating it yields CASSFLVGTGVPVVYSNQPQHF.

This clone occurred a few times. The rearrangement links TRBV19 to TRBJ1-5; 7 bases are shared with TRBD1. Germline V gene data show CDR1 as LNHDA and CDR2 as SQIVND (reference sequence). The J segment lost 4 bases and the V segment lost 9 bases, leaving 6 bases of the junction unmatched. The CDR3 runs to 13 residues. The CDR3 sequence: CASAGTANQPQHF. Written as DNA, the CDR3 is TGTGCCAGCGCCGGGACAGCGAATCAGCCCCAGCATTTT.

This clone is a singleton in its sample. Here the CDR3 DNA reads TGTGCCAGCAGCCAAGGTGACAGATCCGTAGGCCAGCCCCAGCATTTT. It is translated as CASSQGDRSVGQPQHF. V and J are TRBV4-2 and TRBJ1-5; D is possibly TRBD1 (5 bases). V lost 1 base to trimming and J lost 7 bases, with 17 bases between them. The CDR3 runs 16 residues. CDR1 and CDR2 from the germline V gene are LGHNA and YNFKEQ.

The chain combines TRBV10-3 with TRBJ2-1, with 10 bases identical to TRBD2. Losses at the gene ends were 6 bases for V and 3 bases for J; bases not matched to a gene: 2. From germline, CDR1 is ENHRY and CDR2 SYGVKD. The CDR3 covers 14 residues. Written as DNA, the CDR3 is TGTGCCATCAGGGAGCGGGAGGGCTACAATGAGCAGTTCTTC. As protein: CAIREREGYNEQFF.

This sequence joins TRBV6-6 and TRBJ2-7; TRBD1 agrees at 9 bases. This CDR3 has 14 amino acids. Germline V gene lookup returns CDR1 MNHNY and CDR2 SVGAGI (reference sequence). After removal of 4 bases from V and 5 bases from J, the junction contained 6 bases not matched to a gene. The CDR3 DNA reads as TGTGCCAGCAGTTTGGAGACAGGGGGACACGAGCAGTACTTC. Residues: CASSLETGGHEQYF.

The J gene is TRBJ1-2, the V gene TRBV28; D is ambiguous. Trimming took 3 bases from V and 3 from J, leaving 11 bases between them. The germline V gene has CDR1 MDHEN and CDR2 SYDVKM. CDR3 size: 14 residues. The CDR3 bases are TGTGCCAGCAGTTTTGAGGAGAGGTACTATGGCTACACCTTC. Residues: CASSFEERYYGYTF.

With respect to this clone: Other DNA sequences in this sample translate to the same CDR3. The J gene is TRBJ1-1, the V gene TRBV18; D remains unclear. CDR1 and CDR2 (germline): KGHSH, LQKENI. Trimming removed 5 bases at V and 1 base at J, with 8 bases between. There are 13 residues in the CDR3. The CDR3 nucleotides read TGTGCCAGCTCAGGGCAGCAGAACACTGAAGCTTTCTTT. This translates into CASSGQQNTEAFF.

This clone was detected once. The genes are TRBV2 and TRBJ2-3, with 8 bases lining up with TRBD2. The CDR3 sequence is 14 residues long. Germline CDR1 SNHLY, CDR2 FYNNEI. Unmatched junction bases numbered 5, after V lost 7 bases and J lost 2 bases. In DNA form, the CDR3 reads TGTGCCAGCAAGCGGGAGTCGGTCACAGATACGCAGTATTTT. Its translation is CASKRESVTDTQYF.

The genes are TRBV30 and TRBJ2-1; 7 nucleotides match TRBD2. The junction had 14 bases not matched to a gene; V was cut back by 0 bases and J by 0 bases. The CDR3 contains 19 residues. Germline CDR1 reads GTSNPN; CDR2 reads SVGIG (reference sequence). The CDR3 loop is CAWSVFAGAFLSSYNEQFF. The CDR3 region has the DNA TGTGCCTGGAGTGTTTTTGCGGGAGCATTTTTGAGCTCCTACAATGAGCAGTTCTTC.

The genes are TRBV5-4 and TRBJ2-4, with 8 bases aligning to TRBD2. CDR3 length: 15 residues. V lost 4 bases and J lost 5; bases outside the gene matches: 8. CDR1 is SGHNT, CDR2 YYREEE, per germline (reference sequence). DNA of the CDR3: TGTGCCAGCAGCCCGCGAGCGGGGGATCAAAACATTCAGTACTTC. It specifies CASSPRAGDQNIQYF.

The chain is built from TRBV27 and TRBJ1-2; the match to TRBD1 covers 10 bases. Germline trimming cut 5 bases from V and 4 bases from J; bases unmatched to any gene: 7. The CDR3 extends over 15 amino acids. CDR1 and CDR2 (germline): MNHEY, SMNVEV (reference sequence). In nucleotides, the CDR3 is TGTGCCAGCAGTCCCCGACAGGGGGCGGCCTATGGCTACACCTTC. It translates to CASSPRQGAAYGYTF.

The V and J genes are TRBV29-1 and TRBJ2-7; 8 bases align to TRBD1. Germline V lookup: CDR1 SQVTM, CDR2 ANQGSEA. This CDR3 has 14 amino acids. Unmatched junction bases numbered 5, after V lost 2 bases and J lost 2 bases. The chain's CDR3 is CSVEFDRGAYEQYF. In nucleotides, the CDR3 is TGCAGCGTTGAATTCGACAGGGGAGCCTACGAGCAGTACTTC.